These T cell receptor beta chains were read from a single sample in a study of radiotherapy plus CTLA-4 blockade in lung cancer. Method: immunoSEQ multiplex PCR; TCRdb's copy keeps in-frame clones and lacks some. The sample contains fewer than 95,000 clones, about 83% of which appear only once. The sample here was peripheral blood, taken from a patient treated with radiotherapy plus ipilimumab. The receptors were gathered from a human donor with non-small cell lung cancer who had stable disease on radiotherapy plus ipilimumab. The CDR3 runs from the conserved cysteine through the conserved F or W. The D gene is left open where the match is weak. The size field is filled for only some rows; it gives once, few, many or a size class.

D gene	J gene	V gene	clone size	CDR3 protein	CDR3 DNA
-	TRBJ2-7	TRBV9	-	CASSVGGRQYF	TGTGCCAGCAGCGTGGGGGGTCGGCAGTACTTC
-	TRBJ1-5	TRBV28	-	CASSLSGQPQHF	TGTGCCAGCAGTTTATCTGGTCAGCCCCAGCATTTT
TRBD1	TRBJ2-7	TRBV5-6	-	CASSPDRGRGEQYF	TGTGCCAGCAGCCCGGACAGGGGGCGAGGCGAGCAGTACTTC
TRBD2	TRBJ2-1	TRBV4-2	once	CASSPGLAGGREQFF	TGTGCCAGCAGCCCCGGACTAGCGGGGGGACGTGAGCAGTTCTTC
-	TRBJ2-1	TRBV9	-	CASSVAGYEQFF	TGTGCCAGCAGCGTGGCAGGGTATGAGCAGTTCTTC
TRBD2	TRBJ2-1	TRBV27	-	CASTKLAGYNEQFF	TGTGCCAGCACCAAACTAGCGGGATACAATGAGCAGTTCTTC
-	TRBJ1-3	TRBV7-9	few	CASRGGYGNTIYF	TGTGCCAGCCGCGGGGGGTATGGAAACACCATATATTTT
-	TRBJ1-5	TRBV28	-	CASSLDGNQPQHF	TGTGCCAGCAGTTTGGACGGCAATCAGCCCCAGCATTTT
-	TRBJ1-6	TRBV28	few	CASSLITGALHF	TGTGCCAGCAGTTTAATTACAGGTGCCCTCCACTTT
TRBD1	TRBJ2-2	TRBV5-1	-	CASSLDRGQTGELFF	TGCGCCAGCAGCTTGGACAGGGGGCAAACCGGGGAGCTGTTTTTT
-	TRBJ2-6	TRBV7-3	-	CASSLTGPMPPSGANVLTF	TGTGCCAGCAGCTTAACGGGTCCGATGCCACCCTCTGGGGCCAACGTCCTGACTTTC
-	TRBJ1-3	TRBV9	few	CASSAEDRSRGYTIYF	TGTGCCAGCAGCGCCGAAGACAGATCGAGGGGATACACCATATATTTT
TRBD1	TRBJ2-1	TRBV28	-	CASSPFGTGGPGAVEGGFF	TGTGCCAGCAGTCCTTTTGGGACAGGGGGCCCTGGAGCGGTGGAGGGAGGGTTCTTC
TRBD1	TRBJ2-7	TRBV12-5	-	CASGLVGQGVDEQYF	TGTGCTAGTGGTTTGGTTGGTCAGGGGGTCGACGAGCAGTACTTC
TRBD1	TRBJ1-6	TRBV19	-	CASRPGTGVNSPLHF	TGTGCCAGTAGGCCCGGGACAGGGGTCAATTCACCCCTCCACTTT
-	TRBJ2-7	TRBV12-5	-	CASAGPLLHEQYF	TGTGCTAGTGCCGGACCCCTTCTGCACGAGCAGTACTTC
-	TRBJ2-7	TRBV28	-	CASRYRAYEQYF	TGTGCCAGCAGGTACCGGGCCTACGAGCAGTACTTC
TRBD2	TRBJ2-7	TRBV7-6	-	CASSFLLAGASYEQYF	TGTGCCAGCAGCTTCCTATTAGCGGGGGCCTCCTACGAGCAGTACTTC
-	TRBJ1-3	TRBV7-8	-	CASSLRHSGNTIYF	TGTGCCAGCAGCTTAAGACACTCTGGAAACACCATATATTTT
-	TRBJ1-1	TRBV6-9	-	CASRDRRDTEAFF	TGTGCCAGCAGAGACAGGAGGGACACTGAAGCTTTCTTT
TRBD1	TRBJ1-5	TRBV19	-	CASSTTGGAQPQHF	TGTGCCAGTAGTACTACAGGGGGCGCGCAGCCCCAGCATTTT
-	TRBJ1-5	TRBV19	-	CASSRGQLVAQPQHF	TGTGCCAGTAGTCGTGGACAACTTGTCGCCCAGCCCCAGCATTTT
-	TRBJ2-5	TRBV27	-	CASSLGWGEGETQYF	TGTGCCAGCAGTTTAGGTTGGGGGGAAGGGGAGACCCAGTACTTC
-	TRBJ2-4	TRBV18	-	CASSPRVADIQYF	TGTGCCAGCTCACCCAGGGTGGCGGACATTCAGTACTTC
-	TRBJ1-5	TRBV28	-	CASSLRSNQPQHF	TGTGCCAGCAGTTTGCGGAGCAATCAGCCCCAGCATTTT
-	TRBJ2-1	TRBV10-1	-	CASTPGSEQFF	TGCGCCAGCACCCCAGGGTCTGAGCAGTTCTTC